One and the same sample provided the 2 T cell receptor beta chains below, sequenced in a study of blood T cell repertoires in COVID-19. Method: immunoSEQ multiplex PCR; TCRdb's copy keeps in-frame clones and lacks some. The data show approximately 210,000 clones, with approximately 79% seen just once and roughly 4.9% held by the top ten. The sample taken for sequencing was peripheral blood. All receptors derive from a human donor in a cohort sampled during active COVID-19.

This chain uses TRBV29-1 with TRBJ2-2, with 8 bases matching TRBD1. The V segment lost 7 bases and the J segment 8 bases; nucleotides outside the gene matches: 6. The CDR3 is 12 amino acids. CDR1 is SQVTM, CDR2 ANQGSEA, per germline. CDR3 nucleotide sequence: TGCAGCGCCGGACAGGGATCAGGGGAGCTGTTTTTT. Amino acid sequence: CSAGQGSGELFF.

This clone was counted a few times. The chain is built from TRBV11-2 and TRBJ2-1; D unclear. Germline V CDR1 and CDR2: SGHAT, FQNNGV. Trimming pared 1 base from V and 5 bases from J, leaving 12 bases between. The CDR3 is 15 residues long. The CDR3 sequence is CASSLAGFKHNEQFF. CDR3 coding DNA: TGTGCCAGCAGCTTAGCCGGGTTTAAGCACAATGAGCAGTTCTTC.